A selection of T cell receptor beta chains follows, all from one sample in a study. TCRdb re-called the 5' RACE reads with MiXCR, one entry per CDR3 protein. The sample records several hundred distinct CDR3 sequences, more than 6.5% being singletons. Sequencing was done on a sample of effector memory T cells from blood PBMCs. The source is a male donor with HIV. Each CDR3 is given with its conserved first and last residue. Each record gives: J gene, clone size, V gene, CDR3 length, D gene, CDR3 DNA, CDR3 protein. A D gene is named only where the DNA matches it firmly. Where a row states a size, it is once, few, many or the class of an expanded clone; other rows omit it.

TRBJ2-7 | NA | TRBV6-1 | 12 | NA | TGTGCCAGCAGCAAACATAACGGGGAGCAGTACTTC | CASSKHNGEQYF
TRBJ2-7 | large | TRBV15 | 15 | NA | TGTGCCACCAGCAGAGATCGGTTGGCGCAGGGCGAGCAGTACTTC | CATSRDRLAQGEQYF
TRBJ1-5 | large | TRBV5-3 | 11 | NA | TGTGCCAGCCCCGGGAATCAGCCCCAGCATTTT | CASPGNQPQHF
TRBJ1-2 | large | TRBV6-5 | 14 | NA | TGTGCCAGCAGTGACCGGGGCGCGGGAAGGGGCTACACCTTC | CASSDRGAGRGYTF
TRBJ1-4 | large | TRBV29-1 | 9 | NA | TGCAGCGTGAGAGAAAAACTGTTTTTT | CSVREKLFF
TRBJ1-6 | few | TRBV5-5 | 14 | NA | TGTGCCAGCAGCCTGCTGGGGGATGCTTCACCCCTCCACTTT | CASSLLGDASPLHF
TRBJ2-1 | large | TRBV5-1 | 19 | TRBD2 | TGCGCCAGCAGCTGGGAGGTGGGAGCGGGAGGTAGCTCCTACAATGAGCAGTTCTTC | CASSWEVGAGGSSYNEQFF
TRBJ2-5 | NA | TRBV5-1 | 13 | NA | TGCGCCAGCAGCTTTCGGACCCAAGAGACCCAGTACTTC | CASSFRTQETQYF
TRBJ2-3 | large | TRBV14 | 16 | TRBD2 | TGTGCCAGCAGCCAACAGTTCGGGACTAGCGGGGATACGCAGTATTTT | CASSQQFGTSGDTQYF
TRBJ2-7 | hyperexpanded | TRBV6-5 | 15 | TRBD2 | TGTGCCAGCAGGGGGAGCGGGGGGGCGAACTACGAGCAGTACTTC | CASRGSGGANYEQYF
TRBJ1-1 | large | TRBV6-5 | 17 | NA | TGTGCCAGCAGTTACTCGATTGGTGGGGGTGGGAACACTGAAGCTTTCTTT | CASSYSIGGGGNTEAFF
TRBJ1-1 | hyperexpanded | TRBV6-5 | 15 | NA | TGTGCCAGCAGTTACCCGGGGTTCAGAGGGACTGAAGCTTTCTTT | CASSYPGFRGTEAFF
TRBJ2-5 | few | TRBV7-9 | 12 | NA | TGTGCCAGCAGTTACTCCTATGAGACCCAGTACTTC | CASSYSYETQYF
TRBJ1-1 | NA | TRBV29-1 | 13 | TRBD1 | TGCAGCGCTGCGGGACAGCCGAACACTGAAGCTTTCTTT | CSAAGQPNTEAFF
TRBJ1-4 | large | TRBV6-1 | 17 | TRBD1 | TGTGCCAGCAGAAAGGGGACAGGGTTGACGATGAATGAAAAACTGTTTTTT | CASRKGTGLTMNEKLFF
TRBJ2-5 | large | TRBV6-5 | 15 | NA | TGTGCCAGCAGTTACTCGGGGGCGCGGACCCAGACCCAGTACTTC | CASSYSGARTQTQYF
TRBJ1-2 | NA | TRBV7-9 | 14 | TRBD1 | TGTGCCAGCAGCCCCCGAGGGACAGCATATGGCTACACCTTC | CASSPRGTAYGYTF
TRBJ2-1 | NA | TRBV5-1 | 17 | TRBD2 | TGCGCCAGCAGCTTGGGGCACGCTAGCGGGGGCATCAATGAGCAGTTCTTC | CASSLGHASGGINEQFF
TRBJ1-5 | NA | TRBV2 | 16 | TRBD1 | TGTGCCAGCAGTGAACGTATGGACAGGGTGGGACAGCCCCAGCATTTT | CASSERMDRVGQPQHF
TRBJ1-2 | NA | TRBV28 | 14 | NA | TGTGCCAGCAGTGCACAGCGTCCCCCGTATGGCTACACCTTC | CASSAQRPPYGYTF
TRBJ2-7 | few | TRBV5-6 | 15 | TRBD1 | TGTGCCAGCAGACCCGACAGGGGGAATTCCTACGAGCAGTACTTC | CASRPDRGNSYEQYF
TRBJ1-4 | medium-sized | TRBV6-1 | 16 | NA | TGTGCCAGCAGTGAAGCGAGGACAGCGCTTAATGAAAAACTGTTTTTT | CASSEARTALNEKLFF
TRBJ1-1 | few | TRBV6-5 | 16 | NA | TGTGCCAGCAGTTCCATGGGCAGGGGCTTGAACACTGAAGCTTTCTTT | CASSSMGRGLNTEAFF
TRBJ2-5 | large | TRBV6-5 | 15 | TRBD2 | TGTGCCAGCAGTTTTGGACTAGCGGGAAAAGAGACCCAGTACTTC | CASSFGLAGKETQYF
TRBJ1-4 | large | TRBV30 | 17 | TRBD1 | TGTGCCTGGAGTGTACGTGGGACAGGGAGGTCTAATGAAAAACTGTTTTTT | CAWSVRGTGRSNEKLFF
TRBJ2-5 | few | TRBV4-3 | 17 | TRBD1 | TGCGCCAGCAGCCAAGTACCCACCCAGGGGGAGAGAGAGACCCAGTACTTC | CASSQVPTQGERETQYF
TRBJ2-2 | hyperexpanded | TRBV6-1 | 16 | NA | TGTGCCAGCACGATGAGGGCGGGGGCCAGCACCGGGGAGCTGTTTTTT | CASTMRAGASTGELFF
TRBJ2-5 | few | TRBV30 | 15 | NA | TGTGCCTGGAGTGTATTGGTGGGAACCATAAGGACCCAGTACTTC | CAWSVLVGTIRTQYF
TRBJ2-7 | NA | TRBV11-1 | 15 | TRBD1 | TGTGCCAGCAGCTTGGGGGGACAGGTATACTACGAGCAGTACTTC | CASSLGGQVYYEQYF
TRBJ1-2 | NA | TRBV6-5 | 14 | TRBD1 | TGTGGCAGCAGTTACTACGGACAGGGCTATGGCTACACCTTC | CGSSYYGQGYGYTF
TRBJ2-6 | NA | TRBV4-2 | 16 | NA | TGTGCCAGCAGCATTCAGGGGTTCTCCGGGGCCAACGTCCTGACTTTC | CASSIQGFSGANVLTF
TRBJ2-3 | large | TRBV7-2 | 15 | TRBD2 | TGTGCCAGCAGCTTCGATAGCGGGGGCACAGATACGCAGTATTTT | CASSFDSGGTDTQYF
TRBJ2-3 | large | TRBV6-1 | 16 | TRBD2 | TGTGCCAGCAGCCGCTATGGACTAGCGAGCACAGATACGCAGTATTTT | CASSRYGLASTDTQYF
TRBJ1-1 | few | TRBV13 | 14 | TRBD1 | TGTGCCAGCAGCCGACAGGGGAGAGTCACTGAAGCTTTCTTT | CASSRQGRVTEAFF
TRBJ1-6 | large | TRBV6-5 | 17 | NA | TGTGCCAGCAGTTACTCGATGGGGGGCGGCTATAATTCACCCCTCCACTTT | CASSYSMGGGYNSPLHF
TRBJ2-3 | NA | TRBV11-1 | 15 | NA | TGTGCCAGCAGCCTCCGGGGGGCTGGCACAGATACGCAGTATTTT | CASSLRGAGTDTQYF
TRBJ2-2 | NA | TRBV13 | 16 | TRBD1 | TGTGCCAGCAGCCTCTCACCAGGGGGACGTTCCGGGGAGCTGTTTTTT | CASSLSPGGRSGELFF
TRBJ1-2 | NA | TRBV4-2 | 13 | NA | TGTGCCAGCAGCCGAGACCTAGGGAATGGCTACACCTTC | CASSRDLGNGYTF
TRBJ2-1 | few | TRBV12-3/TRBV12-4 | 15 | NA | TGTGCCAGCAGTTTATCTGGAGCGTCCTACAATGAGCAGTTCTTC | CASSLSGASYNEQFF
TRBJ2-1 | NA | TRBV18 | 13 | NA | TGTGCCAGCCAATCGGGACCGAACAATGAGCAGTTCTTC | CASQSGPNNEQFF
TRBJ2-1 | large | TRBV6-1 | 15 | TRBD2 | TGTGCCAGCAGCCGGGACTACAACTCCTACAATGAGCAGTTCTTC | CASSRDYNSYNEQFF
TRBJ2-5 | NA | TRBV4-1 | 18 | TRBD2 | TGCGCCAGCAGCCAAGCGGTTGGGACTAGCGGGAGAGAAGAGACCCAGTACTTC | CASSQAVGTSGREETQYF
TRBJ2-7 | NA | TRBV6-4 | 13 | NA | TGTGCCAGCAGGGACGACAGTTTCTACGAGCAGTACTTC | CASRDDSFYEQYF
TRBJ2-7 | NA | TRBV13 | 15 | TRBD2 | TGTGCCAGCAGCCCTCGCGGGAGCCTCTCCTACGAGCAGTACTTC | CASSPRGSLSYEQYF
TRBJ1-2 | few | TRBV12-3/TRBV12-4 | 12 | NA | TGTGCCAGCAGTCTTCGAGGAGGTGGCTACACCTTC | CASSLRGGGYTF